The 13 T cell receptor beta chains below all came from one sample that was sequenced in a study of T cell changes during pregnancy in multiple sclerosis. The data were produced by immunoSEQ multiplex PCR, yet TCRdb's version contains in-frame clones alone and is incomplete. The sample has 55,000 to 65,000 clones, approximately 94% seen once; the top ten hold roughly 3.5%. The input for sequencing was CD8+ T cells from peripheral blood mononuclear cells, taken in the third trimester of pregnancy. These receptors all stem from a female donor with multiple sclerosis, enrolled in a pregnancy study.

The chain links TRBV27 to TRBJ2-5, with TRBD2 matching 7 bases. The CDR3 runs 13 residues. Germline V gives CDR1 MNHEY, CDR2 SMNVEV (reference sequence). Losses at the gene ends were 3 bases for V and 6 bases for J; bases not matched to a gene: 4. The CDR3 sequence: CASSFWGGQTQYF. The DNA of the CDR3 is TGTGCCAGCAGTTTCTGGGGAGGGCAGACCCAGTACTTC.

The chain is built from TRBV12-5 and TRBJ2-7, with TRBD1 as a possible D gene (5 bases). The CDR3 has 15 residues. Trimming left V 1 base short and J 1 base short, with 11 bases between. In germline, CDR1 is LGHNT, CDR2 FRNRAP. The CDR3 DNA is TGTGCTAGTGGTTTGGGCAGGGTCAATTCCTACGAGCAGTACTTC. Encoded protein: CASGLGRVNSYEQYF.

This chain joins TRBV5-3 and TRBJ1-1; D is ambiguous. TRBV5-3 is an ORF; its function is uncertain. CDR3 length equals 11 residues. Trimming shortened V by 6 bases and J by 7 bases, and 10 bases separated the two germline ends. The CDR3 DNA is TGTGCCAGAATAAGTCAGGTTGAAGCTTTCTTT. It yields the protein CARISQVEAFF.

The J gene is TRBJ2-6, the V gene TRBV5-1; TRBD2 is a possible D gene (5 bases). Trimming left V 7 bases short and J 0 bases short, with 14 bases between. The germline V gene has CDR1 SGHRS and CDR2 YFSETQ. The length of the CDR3 is 16 residues. CDR3 nucleotide sequence: TGCGCCAGCGGACTTTTTGTAACCTCTGGGGCCAACGTCCTGACTTTC. This translates into CASGLFVTSGANVLTF.

The chain couples TRBV7-9 to TRBJ2-3; 7 bases agree with TRBD1. The junction had 10 bases not matched to a gene; V was cut back by 7 bases and J by 6 bases. This CDR3 is 14 amino acids long. CDR1 and CDR2 (germline): SEHNR, FQNEAQ (reference sequence). The CDR3 is CASTPGGSADTQYF. CDR3 coding DNA: TGTGCCAGCACCCCAGGGGGATCCGCGGATACGCAGTATTTT.

This CDR3 reads CASSLYSGRGYEQYF. The CDR3 DNA follows: TGTGCCAGCAGCTTGTATAGCGGAAGAGGGTACGAGCAGTACTTC. The gene calls are TRBV5-4 and TRBJ2-7; D is perhaps TRBD2 (6 bases). This CDR3 is built from 15 residues. In germline, CDR1 is SGHNT, CDR2 YYREEE (reference sequence). The V and J ends lost 1 base and 4 bases respectively, with 15 bases between them.

The chain is built from TRBV5-1 and TRBJ2-3; 12 bases match TRBD2. CDR1 is SGHRS, CDR2 YFSETQ, per germline. Trimming took 4 bases from V and 8 from J; bases not matched to a gene: 8. The CDR3 contains 15 residues. CDR3: CASSVTSGSVGTQYF. The CDR3 DNA sequence: TGCGCCAGCAGCGTGACTAGCGGGAGTGTAGGTACGCAGTATTTT.

This clone showed up just once. This rearrangement joins TRBV7-8 to TRBJ2-5; 13 nucleotides line up with TRBD2. V lost 5 bases to trimming and J lost 5 bases; unmatched junction nucleotides: 8. Germline V gene lookup returns CDR1 SGHVS and CDR2 FQNEAQ. The CDR3 is made up of 16 amino acids. CDR3 DNA sequence: TGTGCCAGCAGCCTTGGACTAGCGGGAGATATCGAGACCCAGTACTTC. This codes for CASSLGLAGDIETQYF.

The chain is built from TRBV25-1 and TRBJ1-2; 10 positions agree with TRBD1. This CDR3 is 17 amino acids long. V dropped 1 base and J dropped 7; count of bases not matched to a gene: 12. Germline V CDR1 and CDR2: MGHDK, SYGVNS. The CDR3 coding sequence is TGTGCCAGCAGTGAATTCTTCCGGACAGGGGGAGACACTGGCTACACCTTC. Amino acids: CASSEFFRTGGDTGYTF.

This chain uses TRBV21-1 with TRBJ2-7; the listed D gene, TRBD1, was not tested against the DNA. TRBV21-1 constitutes a pseudogene. CDR3 size: 20 residues. The CDR3 protein is CASSKRRTGGHVISSYEQYF. CDR3 in DNA: TGTGCCAGCAGCAAAAGGCGGACAGGGGGGCATGTTATTTCTTCCTACGAGCAGTACTTC.

This chain uses TRBV4-1 with TRBJ1-4; weak D call: TRBD1 (5 bases). Germline CDR1 is MGHRA and CDR2 is YSYEKL. This CDR3 region has 16 residues. Trimming left V 0 bases short and J 8 bases short, with 16 bases between. CDR3 coding DNA: TGCGCCAGCAGCCAAGATCCCAAGACAGCCAACGAAAAACTGTTTTTT. It is translated as CASSQDPKTANEKLFF.

The chain has TRBV7-9 and TRBJ2-3; 8 bases line up with TRBD1. V shed 5 bases and J 2 bases; nucleotides not matched to a gene: 9. The germline V gene encodes CDR1 SEHNR and CDR2 FQNEAQ (reference sequence). The CDR3 is made up of 16 amino acids. CDR3 coding DNA: TGTGCCAGCAGCCCGCCCGACAGGGGAGTCACAGATACGCAGTATTTT. This gives the protein CASSPPDRGVTDTQYF.

This chain uses TRBV7-9 with TRBJ2-1; TRBD2 aligns across 7 bases. Trimming at V came to 1 base and at J to 6 bases, leaving 18 bases not matched to a gene. This CDR3 has 19 residues. Germline values: CDR1 SEHNR, CDR2 FQNEAQ (reference sequence). The CDR3 region is CASSLGVGGTPSPLNEQFF. CDR3 nucleotide sequence: TGTGCCAGCAGCTTAGGGGTGGGAGGGACCCCAAGCCCTCTCAATGAGCAGTTCTTC.